The clone carrying this TCR beta chain came up a few times. This record belongs to a study of blood T cell repertoires in COVID-19. Whole-study context: Acute-phase and convalescent COVID-19 samples originated in the United States, Italy and Spain.

Generated by immunoSEQ multiplex PCR, the TCRdb table keeps only in-frame clones and is missing some. Of 200,000 to 300,000 clones listed, less than 90% are singletons. Per germline, CDR1 SGHVS and CDR2 FQNEAQ. The CDR3 loop spans 14 amino acids. V shed 6 bases and J shed 8 bases, with 18 bases lying between them. The V call is TRBV7-8, the J call TRBJ2-3; D possibly corresponds to TRBD1 (5 bases). Source material: peripheral blood. The clonotype originates from a man aged 60 to 75 with acute or convalescent COVID-19. CDR3 bases: TGTGCCAGCAGTCCACCAAGTGCTGGGGCTACGCAGTATTTT. Amino acid sequence: CASSPPSAGATQYF.